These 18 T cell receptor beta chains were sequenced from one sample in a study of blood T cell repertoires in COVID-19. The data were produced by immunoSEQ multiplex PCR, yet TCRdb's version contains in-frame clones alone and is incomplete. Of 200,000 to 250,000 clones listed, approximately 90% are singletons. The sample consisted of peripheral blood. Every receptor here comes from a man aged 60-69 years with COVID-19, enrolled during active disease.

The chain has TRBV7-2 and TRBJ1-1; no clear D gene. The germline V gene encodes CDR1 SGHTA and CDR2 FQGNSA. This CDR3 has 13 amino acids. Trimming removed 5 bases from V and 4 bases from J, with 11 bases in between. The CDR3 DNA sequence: TGTGCCAGCAGCCTGCTCCGGGGCACTGAAGCTTTCTTT. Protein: CASSLLRGTEAFF. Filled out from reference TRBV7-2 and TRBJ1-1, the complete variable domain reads GAGVSQSPSNKVTEKGKDVELRCDPISGHTALYWYRQSLGQGLEFLIYFQGNSAPDKSGLPSDRFSAERTGGSVSTLTIQRTQQEDSAVYLCASSLLRGTEAFFGQGTRLTVV.

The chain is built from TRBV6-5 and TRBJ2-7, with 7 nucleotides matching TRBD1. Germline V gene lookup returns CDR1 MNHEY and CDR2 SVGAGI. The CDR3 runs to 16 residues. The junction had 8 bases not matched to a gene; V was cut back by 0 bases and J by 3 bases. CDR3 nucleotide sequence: TGTGCCAGCAGTTACTCAGCAGGACAGGTTGACTACGAGCAGTACTTC. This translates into CASSYSAGQVDYEQYF.

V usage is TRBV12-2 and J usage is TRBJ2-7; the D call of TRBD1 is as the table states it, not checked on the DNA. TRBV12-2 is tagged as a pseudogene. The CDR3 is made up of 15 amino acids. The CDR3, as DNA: TGTGCAAGTCGCTTTTGCTGGGCATTCACCTACGAGCAGTACTTC. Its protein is CASRFCWAFTYEQYF.

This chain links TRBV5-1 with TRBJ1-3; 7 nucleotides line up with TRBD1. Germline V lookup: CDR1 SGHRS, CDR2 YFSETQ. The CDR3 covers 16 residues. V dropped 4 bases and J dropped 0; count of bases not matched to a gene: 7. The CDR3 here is CASSRGTATSGNTIYF. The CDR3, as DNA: TGCGCCAGCAGCCGCGGGACAGCGACCTCTGGAAACACCATATATTTT.

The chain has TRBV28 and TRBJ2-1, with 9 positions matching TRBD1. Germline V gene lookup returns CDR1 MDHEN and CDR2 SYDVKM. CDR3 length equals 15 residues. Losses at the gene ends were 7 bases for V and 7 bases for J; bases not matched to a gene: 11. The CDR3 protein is CASNRGGQGANEQFF. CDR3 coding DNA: TGTGCCAGCAATCGCGGGGGACAGGGTGCGAATGAGCAGTTCTTC. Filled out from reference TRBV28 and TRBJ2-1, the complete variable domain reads DVKVTQSSRYLVKRTGEKVFLECVQDMDHENMFWYRQDPGLGLRLIYFSYDVKMKEKGDIPEGYSVSREKKERFSLILESASTNQTSMYLCASNRGGQGANEQFFGPGTRLTVL.

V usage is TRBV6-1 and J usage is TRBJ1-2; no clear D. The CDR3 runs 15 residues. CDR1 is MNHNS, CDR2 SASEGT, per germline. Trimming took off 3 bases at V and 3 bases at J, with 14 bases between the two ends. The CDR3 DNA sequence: TGTGCCAGCAGTGATCGAACGGGGAGGGACTATGGCTACACCTTC. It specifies CASSDRTGRDYGYTF.

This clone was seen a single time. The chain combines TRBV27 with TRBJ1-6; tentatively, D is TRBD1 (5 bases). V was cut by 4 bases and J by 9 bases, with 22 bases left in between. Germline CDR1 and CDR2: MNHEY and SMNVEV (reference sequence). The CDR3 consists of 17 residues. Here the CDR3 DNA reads TGTGCCAGCAGTTCAACTTCCCTGGCGGGGGTCAGTTCACCCCTCCACTTT. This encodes CASSSTSLAGVSSPLHF.

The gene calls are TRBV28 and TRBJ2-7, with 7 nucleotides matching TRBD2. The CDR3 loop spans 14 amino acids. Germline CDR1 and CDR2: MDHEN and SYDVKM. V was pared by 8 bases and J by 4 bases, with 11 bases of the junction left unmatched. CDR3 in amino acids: CASVSGGAQYEQYF. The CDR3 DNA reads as TGTGCCAGCGTATCGGGGGGAGCACAATACGAGCAGTACTTC.

In nucleotides, the CDR3 is TGTGCCAGCAGCTTATTACAGGGCAACTCTGGAAACACCATATATTTT. Protein: CASSLLQGNSGNTIYF. The J gene is TRBJ1-3, the V gene TRBV7-9, with D possibly matching TRBD1 (6 bases). The CDR3 runs to 16 residues. Trimming pared 2 bases from V and 0 bases from J, leaving 11 bases between. Germline V gene data show CDR1 as SEHNR and CDR2 as FQNEAQ (reference sequence).

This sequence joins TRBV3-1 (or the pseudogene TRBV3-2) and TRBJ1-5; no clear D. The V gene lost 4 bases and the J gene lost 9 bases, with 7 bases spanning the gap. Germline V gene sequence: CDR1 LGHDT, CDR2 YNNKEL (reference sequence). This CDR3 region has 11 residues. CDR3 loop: CASSPLGPQHF. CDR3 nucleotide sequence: TGTGCCAGCAGCCCACTTGGGCCCCAGCATTTT.

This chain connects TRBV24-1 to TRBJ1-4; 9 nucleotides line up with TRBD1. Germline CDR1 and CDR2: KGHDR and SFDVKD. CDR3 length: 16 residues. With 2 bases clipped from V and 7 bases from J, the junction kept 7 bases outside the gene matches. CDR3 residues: CATSDSGTGLSEKLFF. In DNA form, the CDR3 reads TGTGCCACCAGTGATTCCGGGACAGGGCTTTCTGAAAAACTGTTTTTT.

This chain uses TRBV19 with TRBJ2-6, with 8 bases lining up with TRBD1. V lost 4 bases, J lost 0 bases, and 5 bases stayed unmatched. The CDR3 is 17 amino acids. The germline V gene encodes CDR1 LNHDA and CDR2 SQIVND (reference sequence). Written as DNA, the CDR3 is TGTGCCAGTAGTACCGGACAGGGAATCTCTGGGGCCAACGTCCTGACTTTC. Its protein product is CASSTGQGISGANVLTF.

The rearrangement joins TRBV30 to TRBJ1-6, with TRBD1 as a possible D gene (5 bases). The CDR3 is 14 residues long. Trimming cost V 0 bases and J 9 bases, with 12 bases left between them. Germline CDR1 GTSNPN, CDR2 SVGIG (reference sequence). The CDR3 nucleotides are TGTGCCTGGAGTGTCCGGACAATGGGTTCACCCCTCCACTTT. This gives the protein CAWSVRTMGSPLHF.

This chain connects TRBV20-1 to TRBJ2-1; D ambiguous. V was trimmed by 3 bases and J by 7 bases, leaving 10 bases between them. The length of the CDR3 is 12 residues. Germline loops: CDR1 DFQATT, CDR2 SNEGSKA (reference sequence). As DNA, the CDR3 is TGCAGTGCTAGTCTTGGCGGTAATGAGCAGTTCTTC. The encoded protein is CSASLGGNEQFF.

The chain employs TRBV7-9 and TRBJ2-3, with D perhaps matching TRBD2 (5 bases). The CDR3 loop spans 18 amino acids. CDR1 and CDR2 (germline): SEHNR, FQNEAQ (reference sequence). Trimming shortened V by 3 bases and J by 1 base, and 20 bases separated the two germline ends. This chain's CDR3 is CASSFGGHRESGTDTQYF. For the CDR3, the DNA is TGTGCCAGCAGCTTCGGAGGCCACCGGGAATCTGGCACAGATACGCAGTATTTT.

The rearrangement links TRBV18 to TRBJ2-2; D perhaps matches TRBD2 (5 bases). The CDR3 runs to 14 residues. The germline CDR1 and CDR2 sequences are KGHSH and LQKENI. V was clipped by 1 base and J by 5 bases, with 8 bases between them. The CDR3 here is CASSPLSGTGELFF. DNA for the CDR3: TGTGCCAGCTCACCACTCTCGGGGACCGGGGAGCTGTTTTTT. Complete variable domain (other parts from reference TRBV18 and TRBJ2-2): NAGVMQNPRHLVRRRGQEARLRCSPMKGHSHVYWYRQLPEEGLKFMVYLQKENIIDESGMPKERFSAEFPKEGPSILRIQQVVRGDSAAYFCASSPLSGTGELFFGEGSRLTVL.

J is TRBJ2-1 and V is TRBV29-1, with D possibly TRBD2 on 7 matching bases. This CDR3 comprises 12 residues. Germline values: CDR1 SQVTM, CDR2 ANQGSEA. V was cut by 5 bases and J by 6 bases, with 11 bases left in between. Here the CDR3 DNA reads TGCAGCGTTTTAGGGGGGGCCAATGAGCAGTTCTTC. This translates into CSVLGGANEQFF.

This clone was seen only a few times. The CDR3 loop is CASSRGSSGNTIYF. The DNA for the CDR3 is TGTGCCAGCAGTCGGGGGTCCTCTGGAAACACCATATATTTT. V and J are TRBV6-5 and TRBJ1-3; D might be TRBD1 (5 bases). V was shortened by 5 bases and J by 0 bases, with 8 bases between the two germline ends. The V gene's germline CDR1 is MNHEY and CDR2 SVGAGI. The CDR3 is made up of 14 amino acids.